What follows is one TCR beta chain and its context. The antigen is not known. V lost 5 bases and J 0 bases, leaving 6 bases between the germline ends. Germline CDR1 SQVTM, CDR2 ANQGSEA. The CDR3 spans 12 residues. The sample belongs to a study of long-term antiretroviral therapy in people with HIV. Overall study: Some samples came about a decade before the 2015 immediate-ART recommendation, and these were the earliest. Study-wide results and caveats: Repertoire composition at all time points was dominated by clones that had expanded before ART. Relative to transplant donor controls, diversity remained lower despite increasing after ART.

Survey-level immunoSEQ v3.0 assays were run. TCRdb's copy holds only in-frame clones and misses some; the assay was immunoSEQ multiplex PCR. The sample has tens of thousands of clones, around nine tenths seen once. The sequencing here drew on unsorted PBMCs, taken 1.1 years after starting antiretroviral therapy. This TCR derives from a young man with HIV. The chain employs TRBV29-1 and TRBJ2-3; D call uncertain. The CDR3 here is CSVYGSTDTQYF. CDR3 DNA: TGCAGCGTTTACGGTAGCACAGATACGCAGTATTTT.